The next 23 T cell receptor beta chains were all read from a single sample in a study of T cells in Graves' hyperthyroidism and ophthalmopathy. Amplified TCR beta CDR3 regions came from RNA transcripts. TCR CDR3 underwent first-round RT-PCR with the HTBI primer set. From the multiplex PCR reads, TCRdb called clonotypes with MiXCR, one entry per CDR3 protein. The profile shows about 700,000 distinct CDR3 sequences, 14% of them singletons. Sequenced: blood. The receptors were gathered from a woman between 18 and 29 years old with Graves' hyperthyroidism.

This clonotype showed up just a few times. The V and J genes are TRBV6-5 and TRBJ2-1; possible D gene TRBD2, 5 bases. The germline V and J ends were trimmed by 2 bases and 0 bases, with 14 bases remaining between them. The CDR3 is made up of 17 amino acids. Germline CDR1 reads MNHEY; CDR2 reads SVGAGI. CDR3 nucleotides: TGTGCCAGCAGTTACAGATTTGGGGAGTCCTCCTACAATGAGCAGTTCTTC. Residues: CASSYRFGESSYNEQFF.

In this sample, this clonotype turned up many times. In DNA form, the CDR3 reads TGTGCCAGCAGCCCGCTAGCGGGAGGGATGGGTACGCAGTATTTT. Translating it yields CASSPLAGGMGTQYF. This chain uses TRBV7-3 with TRBJ2-3; 12 positions agree with TRBD2. The CDR3 sequence is 15 residues long. Per the germline V gene, CDR1 is SGHTA and CDR2 is FQGTGA. V lost 5 bases, J lost 8 bases, and 8 bases stayed unmatched.

The chain uses TRBV4-1 and TRBJ2-1; a possible D gene is TRBD2 (5 bases). In germline, CDR1 is MGHRA, CDR2 YSYEKL. The CDR3 is 14 amino acids. V was shortened by 0 bases and J by 4 bases, with 7 bases between the two germline ends. The CDR3 reads CASSQDRGYNEQFF. The CDR3 DNA reads TGCGCCAGCAGCCAAGATCGGGGATACAATGAGCAGTTCTTC.

CDR3 region: CASSQLPKVNRGRAGNTIYF. The DNA for the CDR3 is TGTGCCAGCAGCCAACTCCCGAAGGTCAACAGGGGGCGAGCTGGAAACACCATATATTTT. The chain recombines TRBV3-1 with TRBJ1-3, with 9 bases matching TRBD1. CDR3 length: 20 residues. Germline CDR1 is LGHDT and CDR2 is YNNKEL (reference sequence). V was clipped by 2 bases and J by 2 bases; unmatched bases: 16. The whole variable domain, filled in from reference TRBV3-1 and TRBJ1-3, reads DTAVSQTPKYLVTQMGNDKSIKCEQNLGHDTMYWYKQDSKKFLKIMFSYNNKELIINETVPNRFSPKSPDKAHLNLHINSLELGDSAVYFCASSQLPKVNRGRAGNTIYFGEGSWLTVV.

This clonotype occurred many times. The CDR3 DNA is TGCAGTGCGAAGAAAGGTTCAGAGACCCAGTACTTC. Translating gives CSAKKGSETQYF. The chain carries TRBV20-1 and TRBJ2-5; D uncertain. V was clipped by 6 bases and J by 4 bases, with 12 bases between them. Germline CDR1 DFQATT, CDR2 SNEGSKA (reference sequence). The CDR3 consists of 12 residues.

The sample holds a few counts of this clonotype. The V call is TRBV19, the J call TRBJ2-7; D might be TRBD2 (6 bases). The ends were cut back, 6 bases at V and 6 bases at J, with 18 bases in the middle. Germline assignment: CDR1 LNHDA and CDR2 SQIVND (reference sequence). The CDR3 totals 14 residues. The CDR3 DNA reads TGTGCCAGTAGCCCTATGCCTCAGGGAGGCGAGCAGTACTTC. Protein: CASSPMPQGGEQYF.

The table lists this clonotype with many counts. The chain has TRBV2 and TRBJ2-3, with D uncertain. CDR3 size: 14 residues. The V end was cut by 8 bases, the J end by 1 base, with 13 bases between. CDR1 SNHLY and CDR2 FYNNEI come from the germline V gene. This chain's CDR3 is CASGGLRGTDTQYF. The DNA for the CDR3 is TGTGCCAGCGGTGGGTTAAGGGGCACAGATACGCAGTATTTT.

This rearrangement joins TRBV20-1 to TRBJ1-2; D possibly corresponds to TRBD1 (5 bases). This CDR3 is built from 14 residues. Trimming stripped 5 bases from V and 2 bases from J, with 15 bases between. The germline V gene encodes CDR1 DFQATT and CDR2 SNEGSKA (reference sequence). CDR3 loop: CSASEATGNYGYTF. As DNA, the CDR3 is TGCAGTGCTTCAGAAGCCACAGGAAACTATGGCTACACCTTC.

This clonotype appeared many times. The chain is built from TRBV7-2 and TRBJ1-1, with D maybe TRBD1 (6 bases). Germline V CDR1 and CDR2: SGHTA, FQGNSA. The CDR3 covers 14 residues. The V gene lost 4 bases and the J gene lost 3 bases, with 12 bases spanning the gap. The CDR3 sequence is CASSSDSRYTEAFF. CDR3 sequence (DNA): TGTGCCAGCAGCTCGGACAGTAGGTACACTGAAGCTTTCTTT. The full variable domain, its missing parts supplied by reference TRBV7-2 and TRBJ1-1, is GAGVSQSPSNKVTEKGKDVELRCDPISGHTALYWYRQSLGQGLEFLIYFQGNSAPDKSGLPSDRFSAERTGGSVSTLTIQRTQQEDSAVYLCASSSDSRYTEAFFGQGTRLTVV.

The J gene is TRBJ1-2, the V gene TRBV29-1; D may be TRBD1 (5 bases). The germline V gene encodes CDR1 SQVTM and CDR2 ANQGSEA. V was shortened by 5 bases and J by 4 bases, with 20 bases between the two germline ends. The length of the CDR3 is 15 residues. CDR3 residues: CSVYASGPSSYGYTF. The DNA for the CDR3 is TGCAGCGTTTACGCATCAGGGCCGTCTAGCTATGGCTACACCTTC.

The chain recombines TRBV7-4 with TRBJ2-5; D is unclear. In germline, CDR1 is SGHVT, CDR2 SQSDAQ. Trimming left V 5 bases short and J 1 base short, with 14 bases between. CDR3 length: 15 residues. CDR3 DNA: TGTGCCAGCAGCCCCGAGGCCGGTTTCCAAGAGACCCAGTACTTC. This encodes CASSPEAGFQETQYF.

This clonotype showed up just a few times. The chain uses TRBV7-9 and TRBJ2-3; D remains unclear. CDR3 length: 12 amino acids. The V end lost 10 bases, the J end lost 2 bases, and 10 bases lay between the germline ends. Germline CDR1 is SEHNR and CDR2 is FQNEAQ (reference sequence). CDR3 DNA: TGTGCCACCGGAGATTACACAGATACGCAGTATTTT. This codes for CATGDYTDTQYF.

This clonotype was observed many times. The V call is TRBV11-2, the J call TRBJ2-7; 11 bases match TRBD1. The CDR3 spans 14 residues. Looked up from germline, CDR1 is SGHAT and CDR2 is FQNNGV. V was pared by 7 bases and J by 3 bases, with 5 bases of the junction left unmatched. The DNA of the CDR3 is TGTGCCAGCACGGGACAGGGGGATATCTACGAGCAGTACTTC. This gives the protein CASTGQGDIYEQYF.

V is TRBV14 and J is TRBJ2-3; D possibly matches TRBD1 or TRBD2 (5 bases each). This CDR3 is 15 amino acids long. Germline-derived CDR1 and CDR2 are SGHDN and FVKESK. V shed 4 bases and J shed 2 bases, with 13 bases lying between them. DNA of the CDR3: TGTGCCAGCAGCCGGGGACGGTTTTACACAGATACGCAGTATTTT. This codes for CASSRGRFYTDTQYF.

In this sample, this clonotype turned up many times. V is TRBV11-3 and J is TRBJ2-1, with 7 bases fitting TRBD1. Germline CDR1 is SGHNT and CDR2 is YENEEA. CDR3 length: 15 residues. The V gene end was trimmed by 4 bases and the J gene end by 4 bases; junction bases not matched to a gene: 7. CDR3 sequence reads: CASSSDRASYNEQFF. CDR3 bases: TGTGCCAGCAGCTCTGACAGGGCTAGTTACAATGAGCAGTTCTTC.

The J gene is TRBJ2-7, the V gene TRBV6-1; TRBD2 matches at 10 bases. This CDR3 region has 13 residues. The ends lost 4 bases at V and 6 bases at J; junction bases unmatched: 3. Germline V gene sequence: CDR1 MNHNS, CDR2 SASEGT. CDR3: CASSALAGSEQYF. CDR3 sequence (DNA): TGTGCCAGCAGTGCACTAGCGGGAAGCGAGCAGTACTTC.

This clonotype has at least ten counts. The rearrangement joins TRBV11-2 to TRBJ2-7; the D gene could be TRBD1 or TRBD2 (5 bases each). The CDR3 is made up of 15 amino acids. Germline V CDR1 and CDR2: SGHAT, FQNNGV. Trimming left V 4 bases short and J 6 bases short, with 19 bases between. CDR3 region: CASSSAGTGFIEQYF. Written as DNA, the CDR3 is TGTGCCAGCAGCTCCGCCGGGACGGGTTTTATCGAGCAGTACTTC.

The chain combines TRBV6-9 with TRBJ2-7; 7 bases align to TRBD1. The CDR3 runs 16 residues. V was clipped by 4 bases and J by 1 base; unmatched bases: 10. Germline lookup yields CDR1 MNHGY and CDR2 SVAAGI. The CDR3 protein is CASSWSRTGLSYEQYF. The CDR3, as DNA: TGTGCCAGCAGTTGGAGCCGGACAGGTCTATCCTACGAGCAGTACTTC.

The rearrangement uses TRBV29-1 and TRBJ2-7; 9 bases align to TRBD1. This CDR3 has 13 residues. J lost 0 bases, V lost 5 bases, and 2 bases had no gene match. Germline V gives CDR1 SQVTM, CDR2 ANQGSEA. The CDR3 DNA follows: TGCAGCGTTAGACAGGGGGGCTCCTACGAGCAGTACTTC. The encoded protein is CSVRQGGSYEQYF.

The chain recombines TRBV19 with TRBJ2-1; no clear D. Germline V gives CDR1 LNHDA, CDR2 SQIVND (reference sequence). Trimming removed 3 bases at V and 0 bases at J, with 18 bases between. This CDR3 is built from 18 residues. This CDR3 reads CASSIGRLVYSSYNEQFF. The CDR3 DNA sequence: TGTGCCAGTAGTATCGGTCGGCTAGTCTACTCCTCCTACAATGAGCAGTTCTTC.

The chain uses TRBV7-2 and TRBJ1-1, with D uncertain. Trimming left V 1 base short and J 4 bases short, with 13 bases between. The CDR3 is made up of 15 amino acids. Germline lookup yields CDR1 SGHTA and CDR2 FQGNSA. The CDR3 DNA reads TGTGCCAGCAGCTTAGACTCGACCCCGGGCACTGAAGCTTTCTTT. Translation gives CASSLDSTPGTEAFF.

This clonotype was seen ten or more times. V and J are TRBV2 and TRBJ1-2, with 7 bases matching TRBD1. CDR1 is SNHLY, CDR2 FYNNEI, per germline. The ends lost 7 bases at V and 0 bases at J; junction bases unmatched: 8. The CDR3 is 15 residues long. The CDR3 DNA sequence: TGTGCCAGCACCCCGGGACAGAGCTCTAACTATGGCTACACCTTC. Protein sequence: CASTPGQSSNYGYTF.

This clonotype appeared many times. The chain employs TRBV12-3 or TRBV12-4 and TRBJ1-1; weak D call: TRBD1 (6 bases). V was trimmed by 8 bases and J by 2 bases, leaving 18 bases between them. The CDR3 has 15 amino acids. The CDR3 region is CASQTGGGPNTEAFF. The CDR3 DNA follows: TGTGCCAGCCAGACAGGCGGGGGGCCAAACACTGAAGCTTTCTTT.